This T cell receptor beta chain stems from a study of response to subunit inactivated influenza vaccine. Whole-study findings and limits: T cells newly recruited by each seasonal influenza vaccination are few, the authors suggested.

From the RT-PCR reads, TCRdb called clonotypes with MiXCR, one entry per CDR3 protein. Among around 500,000 distinct CDR3 sequences listed, 10% to 11% were seen once. The trim removed 6 bases at V and 1 base at J, leaving 11 bases unmatched. This CDR3 contains 15 residues. CDR1 DFQATT and CDR2 SNEGSKA come from the germline V gene (reference sequence). This clonotype came up a few times. Its specificity is not known. The receptor was isolated from a man between 45 and 60 years old who received an inactivated influenza vaccine. The sample consisted of PBMCs from blood, taken roughly 48 days after vaccination. V usage is TRBV20-1 and J usage is TRBJ2-7; 8 nucleotides line up with TRBD2. The CDR3 loop is CSAEDLAGLSYEQYF. The CDR3 nucleotides read TGCAGTGCAGAGGATCTAGCGGGTCTATCCTACGAGCAGTACTTC.